These 4 T cell receptor beta chains were all obtained from the same sample, sequenced in a study of identical twins. Each CDR3 protein is one row after TCRdb ran MiXCR on the 5' RACE reads. Among around 20,000 distinct CDR3 sequences listed, 69% were seen once. Sequenced: memory (CD45RO+) T cells sorted from blood. These receptor sequences come from a woman between 18 and 29 years old in good health. This table probably holds off-target reads from a library built for another chain.

Points on this clonotype: One junction end does not reproduce the germline sequence, and a read error may be involved. V is TRBV3-1 and J is TRBJ2-2, with 9 bases aligning to TRBD2. The CDR3 is 16 residues long. Germline V lookup: CDR1 LGHDT, CDR2 YNNKEL (reference sequence). Here the CDR3 DNA reads TGTGCCAGCACCCAAGACGCTAGCGGGATCGGCCGGGAGCTGTTTTTT. Amino acids: CASTQDASGIGRELFF.

The chain has TRBV15 and TRBJ2-7; the match to TRBD2 covers 9 bases. This CDR3 spans 20 amino acids. The junction had 19 bases not matched to a gene; V was cut back by 0 bases and J by 4 bases. The V gene's germline CDR1 is LNHNV and CDR2 YYDKDF (reference sequence). The CDR3 loop reads CATSRDFPKIWDSGRYEQYF. CDR3 nucleotides: TGTGCCACCAGCAGAGATTTCCCCAAGATTTGGGATAGCGGGAGATACGAGCAGTACTTC. The whole variable domain, filled in from reference TRBV15 and TRBJ2-7, reads DAMVIQNPRYQVTQFGKPVTLSCSQTLNHNVMYWYQQKSSQAPKLLFHYYDKDFNNEADTPDNFQSRRPNTSFCFLDIRSPGLGDTAMYLCATSRDFPKIWDSGRYEQYFGPGTRLTVT.

This chain links TRBV15 with TRBJ2-5, with a weak D call TRBD2 (5 bases). The germline gives CDR1 LNHNV, CDR2 YYDKDF (reference sequence). The CDR3 is 12 amino acids. V was cut by 11 bases and J by 2 bases, with 12 bases left in between. CDR3 DNA sequence: TGTGCCTCCCCCGGGGTGCAAGAGACCCAGTACTTC. This gives the protein CASPGVQETQYF.

The chain recombines TRBV6-6 with TRBJ2-5; D call uncertain. The CDR3 extends over 13 amino acids. The germline gives CDR1 MNHNY, CDR2 SVGAGI (reference sequence). V lost 2 bases, J lost 3 bases, and 7 bases lay in between. For the CDR3, the DNA is TGTGCCAGCAGTTACCGCCAGAAAGAGACCCAGTACTTC. It yields the protein CASSYRQKETQYF.